Listed here are 6 T cell receptor beta chains from one sample, sequenced in a study of beta chain features in type 1 diabetes. Their target antigens are unknown. The authors reverse transcribed all of the isolated RNA, so sequencing captured expressed TCRB transcripts. Assay: immunoSEQ multiplex PCR; the TCRdb copy retains only in-frame clones and omits some. The sample shows 600,000 or so clones, 9.5% to 15% of them seen only once. Study results and limitations: Type 1 diabetes patients had moderately but significantly shorter TCRB CDR3s in all four CD4+ subsets.

Sequenced material: naive CD4+ T cells from blood. The source is a man aged 25-45 years with type 1 diabetes.

The V and J genes are TRBV9 and TRBJ1-2; no reliable D call. V lost 3 bases and J 0 bases, leaving 6 bases between the germline ends. Germline CDR1 reads SGDLS; CDR2 reads YYNGEE. The CDR3 is 13 amino acids. The CDR3 nucleotides are TGTGCCAGCAGCGCCGCGGCTAACTATGGCTACACCTTC. It specifies CASSAAANYGYTF.

This chain joins TRBV19 and TRBJ2-5; possibly TRBD1 for D (6 bases). The CDR3 sequence is 14 residues long. Germline V gene lookup returns CDR1 LNHDA and CDR2 SQIVND (reference sequence). The V end lost 8 bases, the J end lost 5 bases, and 18 bases lay between the germline ends. The CDR3 nucleotides are TGTGCCAGTGCATCCCGTGGGGGCGGGGAGACCCAGTACTTC. It translates to CASASRGGGETQYF.

A few counts support this clone. The J gene is TRBJ2-4, the V gene TRBV7-9; TRBD1 matches 10 bases. Unmatched junction bases numbered 12, after V lost 6 bases and J lost 1 base. CDR3 size: 18 residues. Looked up from germline, CDR1 is SEHNR and CDR2 is FQNEAQ (reference sequence). DNA of the CDR3: TGTGCCAGCAGTCCGACAGGGGGCCTTCTACTCGCCAAAAACATTCAGTACTTC. Translated: CASSPTGGLLLAKNIQYF. The variable domain in full, completed from reference TRBV7-9 and TRBJ2-4, reads DTGVSQNPRHKITKRGQNVTFRCDPISEHNRLYWYRQTLGQGPEFLTYFQNEAQLEKSRLLSDRFSAERPKGSFSTLEIQRTEQGDSAMYLCASSPTGGLLLAKNIQYFGAGTRLSVL.

This clone was observed a few times. The chain joins TRBV29-1 to TRBJ1-5, with D unresolved. The CDR3 sequence is 14 residues long. Germline V lookup: CDR1 SQVTM, CDR2 ANQGSEA. The V end was cut by 4 bases, the J end by 0 bases, with 10 bases between. CDR3 nucleotides: TGCAGCGTTGCTGAGAGTATTAGCAATCAGCCCCAGCATTTT. Its translation is CSVAESISNQPQHF.

This rearrangement joins TRBV11-3 to TRBJ2-7; 10 bases are a match to TRBD1. The germline V gene encodes CDR1 SGHNT and CDR2 YENEEA. The CDR3 contains 15 residues. V trimming: 3 bases; J trimming: 3 bases; junction bases outside the gene matches: 5. CDR3 DNA sequence: TGTGCCAGCAGCTTGCGAGGACAGGGGGTCTACGAGCAGTACTTC. Translating it yields CASSLRGQGVYEQYF.

The chain couples TRBV29-1 to TRBJ2-1, with 16 bases that match TRBD2. From germline, CDR1 is SQVTM and CDR2 ANQGSEA. The CDR3 is made up of 16 amino acids. Trimming removed 3 bases from V and 7 bases from J; junction bases left unmatched: 6. The CDR3 DNA is TGCAGCGTTGACGGGACTAGCGGGGGGGCCCGGAATGAGCAGTTCTTC. Translated: CSVDGTSGGARNEQFF.